A selection of T cell receptor beta chains follows, all from one sample in a study of blood T cell repertoires in COVID-19. Assay: immunoSEQ multiplex PCR; the TCRdb copy retains only in-frame clones and omits some. Here the sample spans about 64,000 clones, 70% to 90% being singletons. The sequenced sample was peripheral blood. All receptors come from a man aged 65-85 years with acute or convalescent COVID-19. Both conserved end residues are part of each CDR3. The order of the fields is J gene, clone size, V gene, D gene, CDR3 protein, CDR3 DNA. The D gene is left open where the match is weak. Expanded clones are given a class, and other clones once, few, many or no size at all.

>TRBJ2-7|few|TRBV5-4|.
CASSLVARGRSYEQYF
TGTGCCAGCAGCTTGGTCGCGCGGGGGCGCTCCTACGAGCAGTACTTC
>TRBJ2-5|.|TRBV2|TRBD1
CASIRDRQETQYF
TGTGCCAGCATCCGGGACAGGCAAGAGACCCAGTACTTC
>TRBJ1-6|.|TRBV6-2/TRBV6-3|TRBD1
CASSYSSDLTGDNSPLHF
TGTGCCAGCAGTTACTCCAGCGACTTGACAGGGGACAATTCACCCCTCCACTTT
>TRBJ2-1|.|TRBV9|TRBD1
CASSIAGTEYNEQFF
TGTGCCAGCAGCATCGCCGGGACAGAGTACAATGAGCAGTTCTTC
>TRBJ1-2|.|TRBV10-2|TRBD1
CASSESGSRGRRGYTF
TGCGCCAGCAGTGAGTCGGGTAGCAGGGGGCGGCGGGGCTACACCTTC
>TRBJ1-2|few|TRBV5-6|TRBD1
CASSGGTVGYGYTF
TGTGCCAGCAGCGGGGGGACAGTAGGCTATGGCTACACCTTC
>TRBJ2-7|.|TRBV27|.
CASSKGARIYEQYF
TGTGCCAGCAGTAAAGGGGCCAGAATCTACGAGCAGTACTTC
>TRBJ2-1|.|TRBV4-2|.
CASSQEGSGFDEQFF
TGTGCCAGCAGCCAAGAAGGGTCAGGGTTCGATGAGCAGTTCTTC
>TRBJ1-2|few|TRBV6-5|.
CASTRTRRTVYGYTF
TGTGCCAGCACACGGACCAGACGGACAGTCTATGGCTACACCTTC
>TRBJ1-2|.|TRBV6-5|TRBD1
CASSRPATGDYGYTF
TGTGCCAGCAGTCGGCCCGCGACAGGGGACTATGGCTACACCTTC
>TRBJ2-2|.|TRBV19|.
CASSMSGAPGELFF
TGTGCCAGTAGTATGTCAGGGGCCCCCGGGGAGCTGTTTTTT
>TRBJ2-1|once|TRBV6-5|TRBD2
CASSSLSGGSYNEQFF
TGTGCCAGCAGTTCCCTAAGCGGGGGATCCTACAATGAGCAGTTCTTC
>TRBJ2-3|.|TRBV30|.
CAAAAQDTQYF
TGTGCCGCGGCGGCCCAGGATACGCAGTATTTT
>TRBJ2-7|.|TRBV19|TRBD2
CASMGTSSSYEQYF
TGTGCCAGTATGGGGACTAGCAGCTCCTACGAGCAGTACTTC
>TRBJ2-2|.|TRBV19|.
CASSIMAGGELFF
TGTGCCAGTAGTATCATGGCGGGCGGGGAGCTGTTTTTT
>TRBJ2-1|.|TRBV11-3|TRBD2
CASSLSGGYNEQFF
TGTGCCAGCAGCCTTAGCGGGGGGTACAATGAGCAGTTCTTC
>TRBJ2-7|once|TRBV28|TRBD1
CASSQQGPGSYEQYF
TGTGCCAGCAGCCAACAGGGGCCAGGATCCTACGAGCAGTACTTC
>TRBJ1-5|.|TRBV19|TRBD1
CASSMVGGRSNQPQHF
TGTGCCAGTAGTATGGTAGGGGGCAGGAGCAATCAGCCCCAGCATTTT
>TRBJ1-3|few|TRBV18|TRBD1
CASSYDRGAGNTIYF
TGTGCCAGCTCATATGACAGGGGAGCTGGAAACACCATATATTTT
>TRBJ1-2|.|TRBV30|.
CAWSVAGISYGYTF
TGTGCCTGGAGTGTAGCAGGGATTAGCTATGGCTACACCTTC
>TRBJ2-7|.|TRBV23-1|TRBD1
CASSPTGVSYEQYF
TGCGCCAGCAGCCCGACAGGGGTCTCCTACGAGCAGTACTTC
>TRBJ2-1|.|TRBV7-9|TRBD2
CASRYERGAYNEQFF
TGTGCCAGCAGGTATGAGCGGGGGGCGTACAATGAGCAGTTCTTC
>TRBJ2-2|few|TRBV4-2|.
CASRLTDRIDTGELFF
TGTGCCAGCAGGCTTACCGACAGGATTGACACCGGGGAGCTGTTTTTT
>TRBJ2-7|once|TRBV7-3|TRBD2
CASSPGPSGGGGVYEQYF
TGTGCCAGCAGCCCAGGGCCTAGCGGGGGGGGAGGGGTCTACGAGCAGTACTTC
>TRBJ2-5|.|TRBV13|TRBD1
CASSLVQGARKEEWTETQYF
TGTGCCAGCAGCTTAGTACAGGGGGCGCGGAAAGAAGAGTGGACGGAGACCCAGTACTTC
>TRBJ2-7|.|TRBV19|.
CASSIQGSSYEQYF
TGTGCCAGTAGTATACAGGGATCCTCCTACGAGCAGTACTTC
>TRBJ1-4|.|TRBV5-4|TRBD1
CASSYRQGGEKLFF
TGTGCCAGCAGCTACCGACAGGGGGGTGAAAAACTGTTTTTT
>TRBJ2-3|once|TRBV1|.
CTSSQDPRDRGQGTDTQYF
TGCACCAGCAGCCAAGATCCGAGGGACAGGGGGCAGGGTACAGATACGCAGTATTTT
>TRBJ1-3|.|TRBV11-2|.
CASSLVRQRDTIYF
TGTGCCAGCAGCTTAGTCCGGCAGAGGGACACCATATATTTT
>TRBJ2-7|.|TRBV4-1|.
CASSQFQLSGGEQYF
TGCGCCAGCAGCCAATTCCAGCTTAGTGGCGGCGAGCAGTACTTC
>TRBJ2-2|.|TRBV5-1|TRBD1
CASSLQGTNTGELFF
TGCGCCAGCAGCCTACAGGGGACGAACACCGGGGAGCTGTTTTTT
>TRBJ2-5|once|TRBV5-4|TRBD2
CASSIRNGGETQYF
TGTGCCAGCAGCATAAGAAACGGGGGGGAGACCCAGTACTTC
>TRBJ1-2|.|TRBV30|.
CAWSVAPNYGYTF
TGTGCCTGGAGTGTAGCCCCTAACTATGGCTACACCTTC
>TRBJ2-7|.|TRBV15|TRBD2
CATSSGLAAYEQYF
TGTGCCACCAGCTCTGGACTAGCGGCATACGAGCAGTACTTC
>TRBJ1-3|.|TRBV7-2|TRBD1
CASSSLRNDRGHTIYF
TGTGCCAGCAGCTCTCTTAGGAACGACAGGGGACACACCATATATTTT
>TRBJ1-1|.|TRBV30|.
CASHRRDWGTEAFF
TGTGCCTCCCACCGACGGGACTGGGGCACTGAAGCTTTCTTT
>TRBJ2-5|few|TRBV7-9|.
CASSLAPGSTPRETQYF
TGTGCCAGCAGCTTAGCCCCCGGGTCGACCCCGAGGGAGACCCAGTACTTC
>TRBJ2-7|few|TRBV6-2/TRBV6-3|.
CASSSSLGAYEQYF
TGTGCCAGCAGTTCAAGCCTCGGGGCCTACGAGCAGTACTTC
>TRBJ2-3|.|TRBV19|TRBD2
CASSNRDYIKTQYF
TGTGCCAGTAGTAACCGGGACTACATAAAAACGCAGTATTTT
>TRBJ2-5|.|TRBV6-5|.
CASMRVSMETQYF
TGTGCCAGCATGCGGGTGTCTATGGAGACCCAGTACTTC
>TRBJ2-2|.|TRBV5-1|TRBD2
CASSPGLAGGGTGELFF
TGCGCCAGCAGCCCCGGACTAGCGGGGGGGGGCACCGGGGAGCTGTTTTTT
>TRBJ2-7|.|TRBV9|TRBD2
CASSVAGGPYEQYF
TGTGCCAGCAGCGTAGCGGGGGGGCCCTACGAGCAGTACTTC
>TRBJ2-2|.|TRBV6-5|TRBD1
CASRPGQGTGELFF
TGTGCCAGCAGGCCGGGACAGGGTACCGGGGAGCTGTTTTTT
>TRBJ2-3|.|TRBV24-1|.
CATSDPGGPDTQYF
TGTGCCACCAGTGACCCAGGTGGGCCAGATACGCAGTATTTT
>TRBJ1-4|.|TRBV6-2/TRBV6-3|TRBD1
CASSTDRAVLTNEKLFF
TGTGCCAGCAGTACGGACAGGGCGGTTTTGACTAATGAAAAACTGTTTTTT
>TRBJ1-1|once|TRBV2|.
CASMGRLNTEAFF
TGTGCCAGCATGGGGCGCTTGAACACTGAAGCTTTCTTT